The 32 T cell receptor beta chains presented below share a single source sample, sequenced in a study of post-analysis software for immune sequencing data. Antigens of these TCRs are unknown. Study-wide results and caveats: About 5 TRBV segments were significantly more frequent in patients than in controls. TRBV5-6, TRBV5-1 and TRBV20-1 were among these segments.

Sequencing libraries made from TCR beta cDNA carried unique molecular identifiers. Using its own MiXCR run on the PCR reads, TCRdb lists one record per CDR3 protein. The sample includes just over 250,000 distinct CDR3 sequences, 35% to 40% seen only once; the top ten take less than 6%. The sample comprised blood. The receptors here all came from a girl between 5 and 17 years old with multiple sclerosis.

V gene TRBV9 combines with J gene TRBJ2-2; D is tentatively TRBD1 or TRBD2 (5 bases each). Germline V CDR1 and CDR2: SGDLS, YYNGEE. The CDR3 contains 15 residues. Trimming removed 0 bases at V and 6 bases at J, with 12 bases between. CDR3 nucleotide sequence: TGTGCCAGCAGCGTAGCTGGGAGAGGGGCCGGGGAGCTGTTTTTT. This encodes CASSVAGRGAGELFF. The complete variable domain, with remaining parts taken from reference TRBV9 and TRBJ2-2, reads DSGVTQTPKHLITATGQRVTLRCSPRSGDLSVYWYQQSLDQGLQFLIQYYNGEERAKGNILERFSAQQFPDLHSELNLSSLELGDSALYFCASSVAGRGAGELFFGEGSRLTVL.

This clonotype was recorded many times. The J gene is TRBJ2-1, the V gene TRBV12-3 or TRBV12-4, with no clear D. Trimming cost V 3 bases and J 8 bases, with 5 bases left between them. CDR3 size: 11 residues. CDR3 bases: TGTGCCAGCAGTTTTGTACATGAGCAGTTCTTC. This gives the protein CASSFVHEQFF.

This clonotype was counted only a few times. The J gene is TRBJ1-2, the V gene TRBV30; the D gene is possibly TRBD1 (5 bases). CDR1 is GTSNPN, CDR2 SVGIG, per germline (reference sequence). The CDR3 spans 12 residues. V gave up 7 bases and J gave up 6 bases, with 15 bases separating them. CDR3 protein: CASRGVGNGYTF. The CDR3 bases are TGTGCCTCGAGAGGGGTCGGGAATGGCTACACCTTC.

This chain's CDR3 is CASSLHSSYEQYF. CDR3 coding DNA: TGTGCCAGCAGCTTACACAGCTCCTACGAGCAGTACTTC. This chain uses TRBV7-2 with TRBJ2-7; D gene uncertain. Per the germline V gene, CDR1 is SGHTA and CDR2 is FQGNSA. The CDR3 is 13 residues long. The V gene lost 2 bases and the J gene lost 0 bases, with 5 bases spanning the gap. Variable domain in full (rest from reference TRBV7-2 and TRBJ2-7): GAGVSQSPSNKVTEKGKDVELRCDPISGHTALYWYRQSLGQGLEFLIYFQGNSAPDKSGLPSDRFSAERTGGSVSTLTIQRTQQEDSAVYLCASSLHSSYEQYFGPGTRLTVT.

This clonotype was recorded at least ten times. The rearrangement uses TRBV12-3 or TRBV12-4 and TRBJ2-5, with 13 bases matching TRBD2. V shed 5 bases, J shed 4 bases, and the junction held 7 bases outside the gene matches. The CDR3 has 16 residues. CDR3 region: CASSPSGTSGTETQYF. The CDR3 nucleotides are TGTGCCAGCAGTCCCTCAGGGACTAGCGGGACAGAGACCCAGTACTTC.

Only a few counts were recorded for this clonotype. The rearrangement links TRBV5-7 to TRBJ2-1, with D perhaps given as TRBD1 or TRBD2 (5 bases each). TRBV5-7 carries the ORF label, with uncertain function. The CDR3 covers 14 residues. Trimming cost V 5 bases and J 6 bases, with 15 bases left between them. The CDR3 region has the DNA TGTGCCAGCAGTTCCGGGACCAACTGCAATGAGCAGTTCTTC. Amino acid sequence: CASSSGTNCNEQFF.

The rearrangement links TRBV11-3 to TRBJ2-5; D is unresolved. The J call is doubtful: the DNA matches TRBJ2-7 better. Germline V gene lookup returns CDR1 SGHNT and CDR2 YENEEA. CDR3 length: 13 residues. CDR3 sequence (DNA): TGTGCCAGCAGCTTGGCCTGTAGCTACGAGCAGTACTTC. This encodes CASSLACSYEQYF.

The CDR3 DNA follows: TGCGCCAGCAGCCGAATCGGACTAGCGGGAGGACCCAATGAGCAGTTCTTC. It is translated as CASSRIGLAGGPNEQFF. The genes are TRBV4-1 and TRBJ2-1, with 14 bases that match TRBD2. The CDR3 sequence is 17 residues long. Germline values: CDR1 MGHRA, CDR2 YSYEKL. J gave up 6 bases and V 4 bases, and 8 bases lay outside the gene matches.

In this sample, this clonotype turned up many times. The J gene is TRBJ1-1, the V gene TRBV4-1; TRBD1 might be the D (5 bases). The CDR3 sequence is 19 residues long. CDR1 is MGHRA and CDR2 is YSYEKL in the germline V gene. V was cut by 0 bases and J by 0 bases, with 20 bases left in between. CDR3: CASSQDPETGDVMNTEAFF. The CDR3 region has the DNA TGCGCCAGCAGCCAAGATCCAGAGACGGGGGATGTAATGAACACTGAAGCTTTCTTT.

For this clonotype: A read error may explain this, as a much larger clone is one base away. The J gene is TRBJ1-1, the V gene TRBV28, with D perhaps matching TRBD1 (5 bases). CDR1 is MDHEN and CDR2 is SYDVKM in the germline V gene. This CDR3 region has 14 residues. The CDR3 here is CALGDRSGNTEVFF. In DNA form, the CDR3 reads TGTGCCCTGGGGGATCGGTCTGGGAACACTGAAGTTTTCTTT.

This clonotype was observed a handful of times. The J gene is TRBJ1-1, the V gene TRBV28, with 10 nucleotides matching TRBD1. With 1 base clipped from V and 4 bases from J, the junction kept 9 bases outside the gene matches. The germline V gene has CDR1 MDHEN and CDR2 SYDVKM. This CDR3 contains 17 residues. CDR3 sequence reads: CASSLSETGGRSTEAFF. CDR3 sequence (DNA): TGTGCCAGCAGTTTATCGGAGACAGGGGGCAGGAGCACTGAAGCTTTCTTT.

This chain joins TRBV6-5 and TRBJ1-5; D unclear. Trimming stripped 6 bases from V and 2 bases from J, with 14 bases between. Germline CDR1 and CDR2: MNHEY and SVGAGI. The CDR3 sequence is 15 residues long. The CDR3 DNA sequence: TGTGCCAGCAGCTCAAGGGAGTGGCGCAATCAGCCCCAGCATTTT. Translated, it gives CASSSREWRNQPQHF.

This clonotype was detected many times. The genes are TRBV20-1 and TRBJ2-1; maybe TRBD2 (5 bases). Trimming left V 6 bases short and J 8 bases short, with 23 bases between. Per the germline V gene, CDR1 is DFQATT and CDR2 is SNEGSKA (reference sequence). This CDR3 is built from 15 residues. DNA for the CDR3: TGCAGTGCCAGTATACTAGGTGCGGGCGGCGATGAGCAGTTCTTC. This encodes CSASILGAGGDEQFF.

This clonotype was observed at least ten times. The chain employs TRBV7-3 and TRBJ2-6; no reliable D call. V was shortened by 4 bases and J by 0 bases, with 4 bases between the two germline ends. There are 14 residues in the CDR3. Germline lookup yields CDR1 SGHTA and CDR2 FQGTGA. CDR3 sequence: CASSSSSGANVLTF. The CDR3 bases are TGTGCCAGCAGCTCTAGCTCTGGGGCCAACGTCCTGACTTTC.

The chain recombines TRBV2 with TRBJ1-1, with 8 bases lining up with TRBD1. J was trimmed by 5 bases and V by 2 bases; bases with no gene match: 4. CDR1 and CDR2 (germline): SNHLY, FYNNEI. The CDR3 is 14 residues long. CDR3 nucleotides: TGTGCCAGCAGTGAAACAGGGGGGGGGACTGAAGCTTTCTTT. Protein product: CASSETGGGTEAFF.

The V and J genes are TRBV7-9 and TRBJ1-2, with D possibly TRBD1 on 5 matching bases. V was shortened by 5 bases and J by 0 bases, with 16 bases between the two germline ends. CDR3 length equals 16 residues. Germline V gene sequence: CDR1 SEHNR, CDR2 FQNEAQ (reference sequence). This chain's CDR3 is CASSRRDGGTNYGYTF. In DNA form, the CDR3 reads TGTGCCAGCAGCCGTCGGGACGGAGGAACTAACTATGGCTACACCTTC.

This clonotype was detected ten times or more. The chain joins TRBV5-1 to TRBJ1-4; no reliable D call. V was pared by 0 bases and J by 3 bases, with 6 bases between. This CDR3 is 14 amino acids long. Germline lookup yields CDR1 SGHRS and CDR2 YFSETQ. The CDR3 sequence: CASSLERANEKLFF. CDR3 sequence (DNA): TGCGCCAGCAGCTTGGAGAGGGCTAATGAAAAACTGTTTTTT.

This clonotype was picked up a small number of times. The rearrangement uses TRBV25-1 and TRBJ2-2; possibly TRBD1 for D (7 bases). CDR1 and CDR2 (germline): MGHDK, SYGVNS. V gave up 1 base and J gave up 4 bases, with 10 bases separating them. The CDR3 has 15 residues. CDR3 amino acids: CASSEWQGGTGELFF. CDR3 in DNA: TGTGCCAGCAGTGAATGGCAGGGGGGCACCGGGGAGCTGTTTTTT.

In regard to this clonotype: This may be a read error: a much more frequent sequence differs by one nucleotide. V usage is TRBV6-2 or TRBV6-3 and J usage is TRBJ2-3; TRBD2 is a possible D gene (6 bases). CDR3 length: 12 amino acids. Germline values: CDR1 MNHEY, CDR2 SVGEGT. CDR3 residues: CASWDFGDSQYF. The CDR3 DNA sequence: TGTGCCAGCTGGGACTTCGGAGATTCGCAGTATTTT.

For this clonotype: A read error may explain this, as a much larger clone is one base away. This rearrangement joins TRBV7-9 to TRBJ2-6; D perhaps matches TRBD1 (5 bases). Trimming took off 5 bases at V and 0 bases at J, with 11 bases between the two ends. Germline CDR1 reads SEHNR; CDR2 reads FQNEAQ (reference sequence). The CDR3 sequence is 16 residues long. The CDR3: CASSNPQGSGANVLTF. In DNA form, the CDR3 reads TGTGCCAGCAGCAACCCCCAGGGCTCTGGGGCCAACGTCCTGACTTTC.

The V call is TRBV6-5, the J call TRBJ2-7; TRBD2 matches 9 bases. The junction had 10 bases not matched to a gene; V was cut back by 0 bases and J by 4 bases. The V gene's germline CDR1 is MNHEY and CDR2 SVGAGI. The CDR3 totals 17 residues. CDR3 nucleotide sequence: TGTGCCAGCAGTTACTCTAACCCCTTAGCGGGGGCATACGAGCAGTACTTC. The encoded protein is CASSYSNPLAGAYEQYF.

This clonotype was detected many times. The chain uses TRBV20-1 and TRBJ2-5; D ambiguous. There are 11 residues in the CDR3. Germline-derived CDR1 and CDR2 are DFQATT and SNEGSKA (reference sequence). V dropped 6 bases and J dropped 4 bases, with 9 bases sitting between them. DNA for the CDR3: TGCAGTGCCCCGAGCCGAGAGACCCAGTACTTC. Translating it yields CSAPSRETQYF.

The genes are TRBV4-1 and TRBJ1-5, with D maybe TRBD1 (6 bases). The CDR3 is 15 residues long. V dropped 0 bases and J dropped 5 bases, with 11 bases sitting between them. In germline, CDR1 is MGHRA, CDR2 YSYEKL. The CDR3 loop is CASSQDGQIDQPQHF. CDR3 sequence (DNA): TGCGCCAGCAGCCAAGACGGACAGATTGATCAGCCCCAGCATTTT.

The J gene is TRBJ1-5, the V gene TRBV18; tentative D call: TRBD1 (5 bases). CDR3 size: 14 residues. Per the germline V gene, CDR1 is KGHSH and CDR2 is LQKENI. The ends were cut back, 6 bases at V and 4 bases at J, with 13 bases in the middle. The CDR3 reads CASSLGGVNQPQHF. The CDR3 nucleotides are TGTGCCAGCTCTCTGGGGGGTGTAAATCAGCCCCAGCATTTT.

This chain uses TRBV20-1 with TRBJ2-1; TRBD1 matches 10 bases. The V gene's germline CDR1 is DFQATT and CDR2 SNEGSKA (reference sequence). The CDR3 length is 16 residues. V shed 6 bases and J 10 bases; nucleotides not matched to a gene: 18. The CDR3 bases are TGCAGTGCCTTAATCCGGGACAGGGGCACTCTGGGAGAGCAGTTCTTC. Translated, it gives CSALIRDRGTLGEQFF.

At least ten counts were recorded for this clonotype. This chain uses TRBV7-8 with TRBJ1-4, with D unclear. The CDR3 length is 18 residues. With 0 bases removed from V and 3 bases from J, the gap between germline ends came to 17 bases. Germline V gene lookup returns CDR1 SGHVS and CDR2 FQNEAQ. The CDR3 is CASSLAPPRWAANEKLFF. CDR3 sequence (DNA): TGTGCCAGCAGCTTAGCCCCCCCGAGATGGGCGGCTAATGAAAAACTGTTTTTT.

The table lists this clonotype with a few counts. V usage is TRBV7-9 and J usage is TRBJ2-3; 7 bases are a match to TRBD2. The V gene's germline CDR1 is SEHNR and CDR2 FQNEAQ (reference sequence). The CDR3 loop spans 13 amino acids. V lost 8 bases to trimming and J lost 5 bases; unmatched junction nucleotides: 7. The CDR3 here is CASERDRGDTQYF. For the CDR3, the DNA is TGTGCCAGCGAGCGGGACCGTGGAGATACGCAGTATTTT.

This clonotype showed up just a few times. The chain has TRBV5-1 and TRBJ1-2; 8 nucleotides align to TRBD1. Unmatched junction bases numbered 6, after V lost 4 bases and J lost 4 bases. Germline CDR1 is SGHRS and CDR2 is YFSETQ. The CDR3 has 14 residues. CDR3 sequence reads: CASSNPGTGYGYTF. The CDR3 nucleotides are TGCGCCAGCAGCAACCCCGGGACAGGCTATGGCTACACCTTC.

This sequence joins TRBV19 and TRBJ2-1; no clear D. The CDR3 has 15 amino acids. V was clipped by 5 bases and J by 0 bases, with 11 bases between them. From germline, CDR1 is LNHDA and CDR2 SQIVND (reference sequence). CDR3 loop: CASSSRLGSYNEQFF. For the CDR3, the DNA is TGTGCCAGTAGTTCCCGACTGGGCTCCTACAATGAGCAGTTCTTC.

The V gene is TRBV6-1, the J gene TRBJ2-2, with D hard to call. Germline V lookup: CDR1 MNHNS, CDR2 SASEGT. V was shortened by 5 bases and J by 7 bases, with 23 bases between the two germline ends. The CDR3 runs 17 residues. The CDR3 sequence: CASSRIHGRIKGGELFF. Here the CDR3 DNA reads TGTGCCAGCAGTCGCATCCACGGCCGTATAAAGGGCGGGGAGCTGTTTTTT.

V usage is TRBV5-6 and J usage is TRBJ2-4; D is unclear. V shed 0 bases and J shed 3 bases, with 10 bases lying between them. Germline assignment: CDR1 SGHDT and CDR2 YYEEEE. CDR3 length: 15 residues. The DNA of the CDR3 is TGTGCCAGCAGCTTGGACCCCCTTATCAAAAACATTCAGTACTTC. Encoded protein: CASSLDPLIKNIQYF.

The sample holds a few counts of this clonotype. As DNA, the CDR3 is TGTGCCAGTAGTATAAGAGGGGCGCAGGAGACCCAGTACTTC. Protein: CASSIRGAQETQYF. The chain combines TRBV19 with TRBJ2-5, with D perhaps TRBD1 or TRBD2 (5 bases each). CDR1 and CDR2 from the germline V gene are LNHDA and SQIVND (reference sequence). The CDR3 is 14 amino acids. Trimming pared 2 bases from V and 5 bases from J, leaving 12 bases between.